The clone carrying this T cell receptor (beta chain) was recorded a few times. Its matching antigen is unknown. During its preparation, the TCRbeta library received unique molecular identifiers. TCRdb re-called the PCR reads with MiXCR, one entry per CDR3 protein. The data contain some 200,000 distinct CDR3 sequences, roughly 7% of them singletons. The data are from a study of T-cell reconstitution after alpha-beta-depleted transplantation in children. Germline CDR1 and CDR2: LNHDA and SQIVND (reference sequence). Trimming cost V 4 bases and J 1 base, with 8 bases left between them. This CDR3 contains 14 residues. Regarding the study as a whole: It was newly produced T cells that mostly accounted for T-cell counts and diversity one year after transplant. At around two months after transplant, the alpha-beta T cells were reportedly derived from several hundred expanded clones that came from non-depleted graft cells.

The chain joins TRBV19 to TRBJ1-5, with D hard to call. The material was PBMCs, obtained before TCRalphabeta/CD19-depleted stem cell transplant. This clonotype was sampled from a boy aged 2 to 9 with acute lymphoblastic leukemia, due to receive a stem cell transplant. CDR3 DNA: TGTGCCAGTAGTACCGTTGCAAGCAATCAGCCCCAGCATTTT. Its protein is CASSTVASNQPQHF.